This T cell receptor beta chain is from a study of vaccination effects on CD4 cells after COVID-19. As for the study in general: Pools of viral peptides were used by the ViraFEST assay to expand antigen-specific CD4+ T cells ahead of sequencing.

Here immunoSEQ multiplex PCR was the method, and the copy in TCRdb shows in-frame clones only, minus some. Of about 73,000 clones listed, less than 75% are singletons. Note on this clone: Its antigen remains unidentified.

Study findings and constraints: Late post-vaccination, clones induced by infection and those induced by vaccine underwent marked clonal contraction.

Having been cultured for less than 12 days, the cells underwent CD4+ T cell isolation. Everyone in the study got two shots of either the BNT162b2 or mRNA-1273 vaccine. Absence of prior SARS-CoV-2 infection characterized the vaccine recipients, who showed negative nucleocapsid antibodies. Half of the medium was exchanged for IL-2 medium on both days 3 and 7. V was trimmed by 4 bases and J by 5 bases, leaving 24 bases between them. This CDR3 is built from 17 residues. This chain uses TRBV5-3 with TRBJ1-1; D remains unclear. TRBV5-3 falls under the ORF class, with uncertain function. This sequence was found in a human donor who received a COVID-19 vaccine. Specimen: CD4+ T cells from PBMCs cultured without peptide, collected after COVID-19 vaccination. As DNA, the CDR3 is TGTGCCAGAAGCACCTCGGGCCCGACCATCAAGGGAACTGAAGCTTTCTTT. Its translation is CARSTSGPTIKGTEAFF.